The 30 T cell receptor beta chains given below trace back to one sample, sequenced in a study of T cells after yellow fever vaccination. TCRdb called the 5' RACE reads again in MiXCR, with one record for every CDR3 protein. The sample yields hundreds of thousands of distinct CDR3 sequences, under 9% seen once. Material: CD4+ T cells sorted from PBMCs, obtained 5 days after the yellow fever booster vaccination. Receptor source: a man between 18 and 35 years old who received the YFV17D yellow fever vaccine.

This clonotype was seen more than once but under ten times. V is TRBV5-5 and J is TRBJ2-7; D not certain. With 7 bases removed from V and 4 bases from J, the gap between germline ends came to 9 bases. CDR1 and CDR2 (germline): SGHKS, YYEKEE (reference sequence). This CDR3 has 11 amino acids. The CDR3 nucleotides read TGTGCCAGCGGTTCCCGGTACGAGCAGTACGTC. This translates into CASGSRYEQYV.

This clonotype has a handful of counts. As DNA, the CDR3 is TGTGCCAGTAGTATCAGCTCTGGGGCCAACGTCCTGACTTTC. It encodes CASSISSGANVLTF. This chain joins TRBV19 and TRBJ2-6; no reliable D call. The CDR3 covers 14 residues. V lost 3 bases and J 0 bases, leaving 3 bases between the germline ends. From germline, CDR1 is LNHDA and CDR2 SQIVND (reference sequence).

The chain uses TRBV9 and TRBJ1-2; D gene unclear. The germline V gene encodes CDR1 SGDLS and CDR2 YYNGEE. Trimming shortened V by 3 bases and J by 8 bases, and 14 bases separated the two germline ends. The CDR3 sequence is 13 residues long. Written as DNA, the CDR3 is TGTGCCAGCAGCGCCGGTTATACGGGGGGCTACACCTTC. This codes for CASSAGYTGGYTF.

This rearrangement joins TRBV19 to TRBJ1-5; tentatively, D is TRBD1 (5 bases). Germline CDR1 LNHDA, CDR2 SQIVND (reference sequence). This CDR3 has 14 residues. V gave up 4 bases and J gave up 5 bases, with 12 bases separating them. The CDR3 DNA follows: TGTGCCAGTAGTAGCCGCGGAGGGGATCAGCCCCAGCATTTT. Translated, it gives CASSSRGGDQPQHF.

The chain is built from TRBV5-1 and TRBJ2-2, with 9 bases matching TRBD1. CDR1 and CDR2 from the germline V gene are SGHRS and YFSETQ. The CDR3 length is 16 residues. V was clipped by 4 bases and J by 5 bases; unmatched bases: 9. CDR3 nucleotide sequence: TGCGCCAGCAGCGTAACAGGGGGCAGTAGGACCGGGGAGCTGTTTTTT. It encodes CASSVTGGSRTGELFF.

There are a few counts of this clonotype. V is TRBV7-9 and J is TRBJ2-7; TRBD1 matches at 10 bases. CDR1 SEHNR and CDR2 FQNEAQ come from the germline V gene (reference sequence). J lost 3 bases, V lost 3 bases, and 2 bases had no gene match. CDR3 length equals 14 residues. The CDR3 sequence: CASSLGQGIYEQYF. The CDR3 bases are TGTGCCAGCAGCTTGGGACAGGGGATCTACGAGCAGTACTTC.

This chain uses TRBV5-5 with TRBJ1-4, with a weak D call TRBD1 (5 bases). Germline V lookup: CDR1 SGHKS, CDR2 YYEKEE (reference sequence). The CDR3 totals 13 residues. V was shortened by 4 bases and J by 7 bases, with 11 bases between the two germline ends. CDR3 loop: CASSIGVFEKLFF. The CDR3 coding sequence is TGTGCCAGCAGCATAGGGGTTTTTGAAAAACTGTTTTTT.

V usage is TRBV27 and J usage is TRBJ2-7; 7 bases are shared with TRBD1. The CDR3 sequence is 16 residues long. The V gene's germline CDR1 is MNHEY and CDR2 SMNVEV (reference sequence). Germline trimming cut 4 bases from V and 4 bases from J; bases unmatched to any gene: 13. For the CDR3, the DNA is TGTGCCAGCAGTTCCCCCCACCGACAGGGAATTTACGAGCAGTACTTC. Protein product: CASSSPHRQGIYEQYF.

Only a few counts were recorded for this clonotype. The CDR3 sequence is CASSSFRTGNYGYTF. CDR3 in DNA: TGTGCCAGCAGCTCATTCCGGACAGGGAACTATGGCTACACCTTC. V is TRBV7-2 and J is TRBJ1-2; 8 nucleotides align to TRBD1. J lost 2 bases, V lost 4 bases, and 6 bases had no gene match. This CDR3 has 15 amino acids. CDR1 and CDR2 (germline): SGHTA, FQGNSA.

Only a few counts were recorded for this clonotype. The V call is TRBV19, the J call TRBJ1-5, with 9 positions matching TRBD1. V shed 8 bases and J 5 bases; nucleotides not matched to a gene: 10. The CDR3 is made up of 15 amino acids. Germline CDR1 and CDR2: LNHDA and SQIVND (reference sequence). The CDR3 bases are TGTGCCAGTCGGGACAGGGATTCCTTTCATCAGCCCCAGCATTTT. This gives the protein CASRDRDSFHQPQHF.

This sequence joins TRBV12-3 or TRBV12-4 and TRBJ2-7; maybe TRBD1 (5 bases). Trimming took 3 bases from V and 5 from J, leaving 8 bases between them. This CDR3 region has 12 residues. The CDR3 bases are TGTGCCAGCAGTTTCTCAGGGCACGAGCAGTACGTC. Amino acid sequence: CASSFSGHEQYV.

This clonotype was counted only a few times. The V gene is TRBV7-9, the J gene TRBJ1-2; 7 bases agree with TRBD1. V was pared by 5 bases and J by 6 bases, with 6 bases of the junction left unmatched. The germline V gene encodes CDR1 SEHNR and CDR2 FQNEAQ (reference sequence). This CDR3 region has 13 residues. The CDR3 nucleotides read TGTGCCAGCAGCCCACAGGGGTGGGATGGCTACACCTTC. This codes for CASSPQGWDGYTF.

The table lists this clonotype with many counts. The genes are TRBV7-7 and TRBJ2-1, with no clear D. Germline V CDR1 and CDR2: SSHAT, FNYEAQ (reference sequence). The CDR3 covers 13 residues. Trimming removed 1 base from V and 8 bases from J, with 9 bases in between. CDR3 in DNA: TGTGCCAGCAGCTTAGATGGTGGGGATGAGCAGTTCTTC. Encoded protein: CASSLDGGDEQFF.

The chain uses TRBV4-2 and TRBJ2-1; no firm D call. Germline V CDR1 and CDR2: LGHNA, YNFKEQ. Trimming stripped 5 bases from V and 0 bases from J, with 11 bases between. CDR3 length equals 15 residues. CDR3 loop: CASSSGVSSYNEQFF. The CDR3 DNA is TGTGCCAGCAGCAGTGGGGTCAGCTCCTACAATGAGCAGTTCTTC.

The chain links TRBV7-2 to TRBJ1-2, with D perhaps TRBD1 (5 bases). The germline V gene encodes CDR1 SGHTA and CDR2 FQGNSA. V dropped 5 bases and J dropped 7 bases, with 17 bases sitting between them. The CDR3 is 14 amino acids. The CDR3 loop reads CASSPSPRQGGYTF. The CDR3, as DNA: TGTGCCAGCAGCCCGAGCCCCCGGCAGGGTGGCTACACCTTC.

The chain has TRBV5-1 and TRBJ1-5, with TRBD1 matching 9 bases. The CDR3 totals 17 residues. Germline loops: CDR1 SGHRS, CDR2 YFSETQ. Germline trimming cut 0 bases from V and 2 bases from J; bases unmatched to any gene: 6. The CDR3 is CASSLGTGGFRNQPQHF. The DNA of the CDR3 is TGCGCCAGCAGCTTGGGTACAGGGGGCTTCCGCAATCAGCCCCAGCATTTT.

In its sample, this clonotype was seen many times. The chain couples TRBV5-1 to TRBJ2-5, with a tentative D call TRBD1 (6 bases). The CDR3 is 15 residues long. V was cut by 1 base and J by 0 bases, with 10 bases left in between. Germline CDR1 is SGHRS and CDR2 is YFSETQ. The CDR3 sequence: CASSLFSGDQETQYF. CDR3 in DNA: TGCGCCAGCAGCTTGTTTTCAGGGGACCAAGAGACCCAGTACTTC.

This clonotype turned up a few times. As DNA, the CDR3 is TGTGCCACCAGTGACCCCCGAGAGGGGGGAGAGACCCAGTACTTC. Its translation: CATSDPREGGETQYF. The chain has TRBV24-1 and TRBJ2-5; D could derive from TRBD1 or TRBD2 (6 bases each). Germline V gene data show CDR1 as KGHDR and CDR2 as SFDVKD. Trimming took 4 bases from V and 4 from J, leaving 15 bases between them. The CDR3 totals 15 residues.

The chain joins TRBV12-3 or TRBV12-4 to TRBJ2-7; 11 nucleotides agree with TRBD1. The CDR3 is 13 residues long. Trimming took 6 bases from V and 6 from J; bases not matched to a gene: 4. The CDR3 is CASSGQGASEQYF. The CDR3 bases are TGTGCCAGCAGCGGACAGGGGGCGTCCGAGCAGTACTTC.

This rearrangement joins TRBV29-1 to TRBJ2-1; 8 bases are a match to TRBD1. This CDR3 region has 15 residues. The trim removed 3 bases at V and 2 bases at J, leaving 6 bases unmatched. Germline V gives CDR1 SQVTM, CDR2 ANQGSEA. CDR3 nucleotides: TGCAGCGTTGACCTTGGGACAGGAGCCTACAATGAGCAGTTCTTC. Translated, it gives CSVDLGTGAYNEQFF.

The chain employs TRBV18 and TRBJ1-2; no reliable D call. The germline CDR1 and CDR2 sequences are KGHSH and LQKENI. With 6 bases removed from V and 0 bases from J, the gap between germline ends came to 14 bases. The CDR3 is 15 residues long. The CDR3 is CASSLLSDPNYGYTF. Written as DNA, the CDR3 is TGTGCCAGCTCTCTCCTTTCAGATCCTAACTATGGCTACACCTTC.

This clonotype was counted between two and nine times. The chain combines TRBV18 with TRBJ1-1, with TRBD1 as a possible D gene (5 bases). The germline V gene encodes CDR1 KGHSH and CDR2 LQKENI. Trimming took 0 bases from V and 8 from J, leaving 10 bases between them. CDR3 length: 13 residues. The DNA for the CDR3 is TGTGCCAGCTCACCACCGGCAGGGCCCGAAGCTTTCTTT. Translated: CASSPPAGPEAFF.

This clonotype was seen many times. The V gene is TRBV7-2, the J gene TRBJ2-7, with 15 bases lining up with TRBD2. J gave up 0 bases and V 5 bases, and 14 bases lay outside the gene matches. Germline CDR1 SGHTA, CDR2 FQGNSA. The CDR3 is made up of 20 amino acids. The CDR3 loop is CASSGLAGGRPSTASYEQYF. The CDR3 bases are TGTGCCAGCAGCGGACTAGCGGGGGGGCGACCCTCTACCGCCTCCTACGAGCAGTACTTC. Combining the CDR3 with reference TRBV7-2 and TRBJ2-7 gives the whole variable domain GAGVSQSPSNKVTEKGKDVELRCDPISGHTALYWYRQSLGQGLEFLIYFQGNSAPDKSGLPSDRFSAERTGGSVSTLTIQRTQQEDSAVYLCASSGLAGGRPSTASYEQYFGPGTRLTVT.

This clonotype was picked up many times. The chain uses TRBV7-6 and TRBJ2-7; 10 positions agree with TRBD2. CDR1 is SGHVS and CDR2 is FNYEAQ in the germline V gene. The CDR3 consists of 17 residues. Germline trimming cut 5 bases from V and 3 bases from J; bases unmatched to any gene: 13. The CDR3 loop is CASSLSATSGAHYEQYF. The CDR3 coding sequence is TGTGCCAGCAGCCTCTCGGCCACTAGCGGGGCCCACTACGAGCAGTACTTC.

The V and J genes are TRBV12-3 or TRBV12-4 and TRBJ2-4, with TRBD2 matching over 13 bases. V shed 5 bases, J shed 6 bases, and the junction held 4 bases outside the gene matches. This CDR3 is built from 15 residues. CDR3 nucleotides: TGTGCCAGCAGTCTACTAGCGGGGGGGGTAAACATTCAGTACTTC. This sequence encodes CASSLLAGGVNIQYF.

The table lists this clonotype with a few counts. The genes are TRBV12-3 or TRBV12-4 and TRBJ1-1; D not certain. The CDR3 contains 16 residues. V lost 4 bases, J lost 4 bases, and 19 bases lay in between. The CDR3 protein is CASSSPRQVDITEAFF. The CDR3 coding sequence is TGTGCCAGCAGTTCCCCCAGGCAGGTCGATATCACTGAAGCTTTCTTT.

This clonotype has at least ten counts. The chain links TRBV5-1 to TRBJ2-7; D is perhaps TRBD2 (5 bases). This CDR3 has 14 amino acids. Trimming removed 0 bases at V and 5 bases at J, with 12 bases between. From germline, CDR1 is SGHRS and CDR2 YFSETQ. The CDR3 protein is CASSLGYGINEQYF. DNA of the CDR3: TGCGCCAGCAGCTTGGGGTACGGGATAAACGAGCAGTACTTC. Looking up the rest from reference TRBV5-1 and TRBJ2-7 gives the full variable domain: KAGVTQTPRYLIKTRGQQVTLSCSPISGHRSVSWYQQTPGQGLQFLFEYFSETQRNKGNFPGRFSGRQFSNSRSEMNVSTLELGDSALYLCASSLGYGINEQYFGPGTRLTVT.

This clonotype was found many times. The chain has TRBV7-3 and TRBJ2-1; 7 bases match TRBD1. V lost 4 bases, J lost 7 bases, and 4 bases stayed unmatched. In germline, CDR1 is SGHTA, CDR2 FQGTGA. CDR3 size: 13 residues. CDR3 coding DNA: TGTGCCAGCAGCTCCTCGACAGGGAATGAGCAGTTCTTC. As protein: CASSSSTGNEQFF.

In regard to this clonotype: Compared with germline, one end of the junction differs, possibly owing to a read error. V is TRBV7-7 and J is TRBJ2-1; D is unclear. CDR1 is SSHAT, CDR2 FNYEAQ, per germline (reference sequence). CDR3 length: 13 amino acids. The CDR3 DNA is TGTGCTAGCAGCAATAGACCAAGCGCCCAGCAGTTCTTC. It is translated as CASSNRPSAQQFF.

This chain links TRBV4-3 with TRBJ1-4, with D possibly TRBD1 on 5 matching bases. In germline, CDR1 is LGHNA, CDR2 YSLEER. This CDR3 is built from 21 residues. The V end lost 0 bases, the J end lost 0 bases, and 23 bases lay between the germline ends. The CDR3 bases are TGCGCCAGCAGCCAAGATCCTCTGGGGGTTGTCCGGCTTGCAACTAATGAAAAACTGTTTTTT. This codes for CASSQDPLGVVRLATNEKLFF.